This entry lists 28 T cell receptor beta chains sequenced from one sample in a study of read filtering for tumor transcriptome and immune sequencing (dated by TCRdb to about 2020). The instrument given in TCRdb is Illumina HiSeq 4000. TCR libraries were built from about 370 ng RNA with the Immunoverse kit, using molecular barcoded adaptors covering alpha/delta and beta/gamma chains. TCRdb reprocessing: public reads trimmed at Q25 with fastp, clones called with MiXCR, in-frame beta chains kept. Rows with one shared CDR3 protein collapse into an entry with the most common genes and DNA. This sample holds approximately 23,000 distinct CDR3 sequences; 20% were observed only once. The biggest ten clones account for roughly 15% of the sample. Input material: a population of CD138-negative cells sorted from bone marrow. In the paper's terms, the cell subset or site label means: bone marrow mononuclear cells depleted of CD138+ plasma/myeloma cells by negative magnetic selection. The receptors here all came from a donor older than 35 with multiple myeloma.

This clonotype has only a few counts. The chain employs TRBV21-1 and TRBJ1-1; whether TRBD1, the table's D call, matches the DNA was not checked. TRBV21-1 is a pseudogene. The CDR3 sequence is 18 residues long. The CDR3 coding sequence is TGTGCCAGCAGCAAAGAGGCTCGGGACAGGGGGCAGGGCACTGAAGCTTTCTTT. This translates into CASSKEARDRGQGTEAFF.

This clonotype was seen many times. The chain links TRBV27 to TRBJ2-1; D is possibly TRBD2 (6 bases). The V end lost 7 bases, the J end lost 6 bases, and 16 bases lay between the germline ends. This CDR3 spans 14 amino acids. The germline CDR1 and CDR2 sequences are MNHEY and SMNVEV (reference sequence). For the CDR3, the DNA is TGTGCCAGCATCCGCAACTACGGGAGCAATGAGCAGTTCTTC. This sequence encodes CASIRNYGSNEQFF.

This clonotype was counted at least ten times. This chain uses TRBV29-1 with TRBJ2-5; D gene uncertain. Germline-derived CDR1 and CDR2 are SQVTM and ANQGSEA. This CDR3 has 11 amino acids. The V gene lost 4 bases and the J gene lost 4 bases, with 7 bases spanning the gap. CDR3 loop: CSVASLETQYF. CDR3 bases: TGCAGCGTTGCGTCTCTAGAGACCCAGTACTTC.

This clonotype came up a few times. The rearrangement links TRBV7-2 to TRBJ2-1; the D call may be TRBD1 or TRBD2 (5 bases each). This CDR3 spans 16 amino acids. CDR1 is SGHTA, CDR2 FQGNSA, per germline. The germline V and J ends were trimmed by 1 base and 5 bases, with 15 bases remaining between them. The CDR3 bases are TGTGCCAGCAGCTTAGGGGTAGCACGGGGACACAATGAGCAGTTCTTC. This sequence encodes CASSLGVARGHNEQFF.

This clonotype was counted ten times or more. This chain uses TRBV9 with TRBJ2-7, with D maybe TRBD2 (5 bases). V gave up 6 bases and J gave up 3 bases, with 22 bases separating them. The V gene's germline CDR1 is SGDLS and CDR2 YYNGEE. The CDR3 is made up of 16 amino acids. The CDR3 bases are TGTGCCAGCACGGAGAGCGCTAGCTCGATGATCTACGAGCAGTACTTC. It translates to CASTESASSMIYEQYF.

In its sample, this clonotype was seen many times. This sequence joins TRBV7-3 and TRBJ2-1; TRBD2 matches 10 bases. This CDR3 spans 15 amino acids. Germline CDR1 reads SGHTA; CDR2 reads FQGTGA. J gave up 4 bases and V 2 bases, and 2 bases lay outside the gene matches. This CDR3 reads CASSLVAGGYNEQFF. The DNA of the CDR3 is TGTGCCAGCAGCTTAGTAGCGGGAGGTTACAATGAGCAGTTCTTC. The variable domain in full, completed from reference TRBV7-3 and TRBJ2-1, reads GAGVSQTPSNKVTEKGKYVELRCDPISGHTALYWYRQSLGQGPEFLIYFQGTGAADDSGLPNDRFFAVRPEGSVSTLKIQRTERGDSAVYLCASSLVAGGYNEQFFGPGTRLTVL.

Ten or more counts support this clonotype. The conserved phenylalanine or tryptophan is not found at the CDR3 terminus, so this likely reflects a read error. The chain recombines TRBV5-4 with TRBJ2-3, with TRBD2 identical over 8 bases. Germline values: CDR1 SGHNT, CDR2 YYREEE (reference sequence). J lost 6 bases, V lost 4 bases, and 16 bases had no gene match. CDR3 length: 17 residues. CDR3 DNA sequence: TGTGCCAGCAGCCCAGAGGGGGGCAGCGGGAGAGAGGATACGCAGTATTTG. It is translated as CASSPEGGSGREDTQYL.

This clonotype has a count of ten or more. This chain connects TRBV28 to TRBJ2-1; 9 positions agree with TRBD2. Germline-derived CDR1 and CDR2 are MDHEN and SYDVKM. V gave up 3 bases and J gave up 9 bases; unmatched junction bases: 9. This CDR3 region has 15 residues. CDR3 coding DNA: TGTGCCAGCAGTTTCGGCCTAGCGGGAAGGGGTGAGCAGTTCTTC. Translation gives CASSFGLAGRGEQFF.

J is TRBJ2-1 and V is TRBV2; 12 nucleotides line up with TRBD2. This CDR3 has 15 amino acids. Germline V gene sequence: CDR1 SNHLY, CDR2 FYNNEI. Losses at the gene ends were 6 bases for V and 7 bases for J; bases not matched to a gene: 7. Here the CDR3 reads CASRFGLAGKNEQFF. The CDR3 nucleotides read TGTGCCAGCAGGTTTGGACTAGCGGGAAAAAATGAGCAGTTCTTC.

This clonotype was counted many times. This chain connects TRBV20-1 to TRBJ2-2; D not certain. Germline assignment: CDR1 DFQATT and CDR2 SNEGSKA (reference sequence). V gave up 0 bases and J gave up 1 base, with 12 bases separating them. The CDR3 covers 16 residues. The CDR3 is CSARDYGLENTGELFF. The CDR3 DNA reads TGCAGTGCTAGAGATTACGGCTTAGAGAACACCGGGGAGCTGTTTTTT.

This clonotype was recorded a few times. It differs at one base from a far larger clone, so likely a read error. The chain has TRBV6-2 or TRBV6-3 and TRBJ2-1; perhaps TRBD2 as D (7 bases). CDR3 length: 14 residues. V was pared by 6 bases and J by 7 bases, with 16 bases between. Germline V CDR1 and CDR2: MNHEY, SVGEGT. In nucleotides, the CDR3 is TGTGCCAGCAGCCGTCGCGGGGGCGGGAATGAGCAGTTCTTC. Its protein is CASSRRGGGNEQFF.

To note about this clonotype: This likely stems from a read error, as it lies one base from a far larger clone. This chain joins TRBV7-2 and TRBJ1-1; TRBD1 matches at 7 bases. Germline-derived CDR1 and CDR2 are SGHTA and FQGNSA. CDR3 length equals 14 residues. Trimming removed 5 bases from V and 2 bases from J; junction bases left unmatched: 5. The DNA for the CDR3 is TGTGCCAGCAGCGACTACAGGGGAAACACTGAAGCTTTCTTT. Encoded protein: CASSDYRGNTEAFF.

There are many counts of this clonotype. The chain carries TRBV6-1 and TRBJ2-3, with D unclear. V lost 1 base and J lost 2, with 7 bases in between. The CDR3 sequence is 14 residues long. Germline CDR1 and CDR2: MNHNS and SASEGT. Here the CDR3 reads CASSEESITDTQYF. The CDR3 DNA follows: TGTGCCAGCAGTGAAGAGAGTATCACAGATACGCAGTATTTT.

On this clonotype: A single base separates this from a much larger clone, so it may be a read error. The J gene is TRBJ2-3, the V gene TRBV2; D is ambiguous. The CDR3 runs to 14 residues. V was shortened by 4 bases and J by 2 bases, with 10 bases between the two germline ends. Germline-derived CDR1 and CDR2 are SNHLY and FYNNEI. In DNA form, the CDR3 reads TGTGCCAGCAGTGGTATGTCAGACACAGATACGCAGTATTTT. As protein: CASSGMSDTDTQYF. Full variable domain (missing parts from reference TRBV2 and TRBJ2-3): EPEVTQTPSHQVTQMGQEVILRCVPISNHLYFYWYRQILGQKVEFLVSFYNNEISEKSEIFDDQFSVERPDGSNFTLKIRSTKLEDSAMYFCASSGMSDTDTQYFGPGTRLTVL.

This clonotype showed up just a few times. The chain links TRBV28 to TRBJ2-7; D might be TRBD2 (5 bases). CDR3 size: 14 residues. The germline V gene has CDR1 MDHEN and CDR2 SYDVKM. V lost 3 bases, J lost 4 bases, and 13 bases lay in between. The CDR3 loop reads CASSFRGRLYEQYF. The CDR3 DNA reads as TGTGCCAGCAGTTTCCGGGGAAGGCTATACGAGCAGTACTTC.

On this clonotype: This may come from a read error, since a much larger clone is one base off. V usage is TRBV4-1 and J usage is TRBJ1-2; weak D call: TRBD1 (6 bases). The CDR3 consists of 14 residues. The V gene's germline CDR1 is MGHRA and CDR2 YSYEKL. The CDR3 nucleotides read TGCGCCAGCAGCCCCGGACAGAACAACTATGGCTTCACCTTC. This codes for CASSPGQNNYGFTF.

This clonotype ranks as medium-sized (0.01 to 0.1%). The CDR3: CASSPPGGANVLTF. The CDR3 DNA follows: TGTGCCAGCTCACCACCGGGCGGGGCCAACGTCCTGACTTTC. This sequence joins TRBV18 and TRBJ2-6; D uncertain. This CDR3 is 14 amino acids long. CDR1 KGHSH and CDR2 LQKENI come from the germline V gene. Trimming left V 0 bases short and J 4 bases short, with 4 bases between.

Details on this clonotype: It is likely a read error: a sequence one base away is far more abundant. The chain is built from TRBV5-1 and TRBJ2-1; 10 positions match TRBD2. In germline, CDR1 is SGHRS, CDR2 YFSETQ. The CDR3 runs to 16 residues. The CDR3 region is CASDLAGAHSYNEQSF. The CDR3 DNA reads TGTGCCAGCGACCTAGCGGGAGCCCACTCCTACAATGAGCAGTCCTTC.

This clonotype showed up many times. The chain has TRBV11-2 and TRBJ1-1, with D perhaps matching TRBD1 (5 bases). The CDR3 contains 15 residues. Trimming took off 2 bases at V and 1 base at J, with 11 bases between the two ends. CDR1 SGHAT and CDR2 FQNNGV come from the germline V gene. This CDR3 is CASSLSDSSNTEAFF. The CDR3 DNA is TGTGCCAGCAGCTTATCCGACAGCTCGAACACTGAAGCTTTCTTT.

This clonotype has at least ten counts. The rearrangement uses TRBV7-3 and TRBJ2-1; TRBD2 matches 9 bases. The CDR3 has 15 residues. Looked up from germline, CDR1 is SGHTA and CDR2 is FQGTGA. V lost 2 bases, J lost 8 bases, and 7 bases stayed unmatched. CDR3 loop: CASSLLAGGPDEQFF. DNA for the CDR3: TGTGCCAGCAGCTTACTGGCGGGAGGGCCCGATGAGCAGTTCTTC.

As concerns this clonotype: It is likely a read error: a sequence one base away is far more abundant. The chain recombines TRBV7-8 with TRBJ2-1; D is unresolved. The V gene's germline CDR1 is SGHVS and CDR2 FQNEAQ. This CDR3 region has 14 residues. As DNA, the CDR3 is TGTGCCAGCAGCCCTTCCCGGCCTTACAATGAGCTGTTCTTC. This translates into CASSPSRPYNELFF.

A word on this clonotype: At one end the junction does not follow the germline gene, possibly because of a read error. The chain uses TRBV29-1 and TRBJ1-2; D gene uncertain. Germline V gene lookup returns CDR1 SQVTM and CDR2 ANQGSEA. CDR3 length equals 12 residues. The CDR3 protein is CSVVRLFYGYTF. The CDR3 DNA is TGCAGTGTTGTAAGGCTTTTCTATGGCTACACCTTC. The full variable domain, rest sourced from reference TRBV29-1 and TRBJ1-2, is SAVISQKPSRDICQRGTSLTIQCQVDSQVTMMFWYRQQPGQSLTLIATANQGSEATYESGFVIDKFPISRPNLTFSTLTVSNMSPEDSSIYLCSVVRLFYGYTFGSGTRLTVV.

As to this clonotype: A far larger clone is off by one base, so a read error is likely. The chain joins TRBV13 to TRBJ2-5; TRBD1 matches at 7 bases. The germline gives CDR1 PRHDT, CDR2 FYEKMQ (reference sequence). CDR3 length: 15 residues. The CDR3 reads CASRGTVSSQETRYF. CDR3 nucleotide sequence: TGTGCCAGCAGGGGGACAGTATCCTCCCAAGAGACCCGGTACTTC.

This clonotype was found many times. The chain employs TRBV27 and TRBJ2-2, with 12 bases lining up with TRBD2. V lost 7 bases and J lost 4; bases outside the gene matches: 4. The CDR3 sequence is 15 residues long. Germline-derived CDR1 and CDR2 are MNHEY and SMNVEV (reference sequence). The CDR3 bases are TGTGCCAGCAAACCGGGACTAGCGGGCACCGGGGAGCTGTTTTTT. Its protein is CASKPGLAGTGELFF.

This clonotype rates as medium-sized. This chain links TRBV29-1 with TRBJ2-1, with a weak D call TRBD2 (6 bases). Germline V CDR1 and CDR2: SQVTM, ANQGSEA. V lost 5 bases, J lost 9 bases, and 17 bases lay in between. The CDR3 has 13 residues. CDR3 nucleotides: TGCAGCGTTAGGAGGGTGAGTCCGGGTGAGCAGTTCTTC. Protein: CSVRRVSPGEQFF.

This clonotype was picked up many times. The chain is built from TRBV7-9 and TRBJ2-3; possibly TRBD2 for D (5 bases). This CDR3 spans 13 amino acids. Germline values: CDR1 SEHNR, CDR2 FQNEAQ (reference sequence). Trimming pared 8 bases from V and 1 base from J, leaving 10 bases between. CDR3 sequence (DNA): TGTGCCAGCTGCCGGACTGGCACAGATACGCAGTATTTT. Its protein product is CASCRTGTDTQYF. The complete variable domain, with remaining parts taken from reference TRBV7-9 and TRBJ2-3, reads DTGVSQNPRHKITKRGQNVTFRCDPISEHNRLYWYRQTLGQGPEFLTYFQNEAQLEKSRLLSDRFSAERPKGSFSTLEIQRTEQGDSAMYLCASCRTGTDTQYFGPGTRLTVL.

This sequence joins TRBV14 and TRBJ1-1, with TRBD1 as a possible D gene (5 bases). The CDR3 contains 11 residues. Trimming took off 4 bases at V and 10 bases at J, with 10 bases between the two ends. CDR1 and CDR2 from the germline V gene are SGHDN and FVKESK. The CDR3, as DNA: TGTGCCAGCAGCCTGGGACGAGTAGCTTTCTTT. Its translation: CASSLGRVAFF.

This chain joins TRBV11-2 and TRBJ2-3, with D tentatively TRBD2 (6 bases). There are 16 residues in the CDR3. V was clipped by 5 bases and J by 3 bases, with 18 bases between them. Germline assignment: CDR1 SGHAT and CDR2 FQNNGV. This chain's CDR3 is CASSHGGPSGTDTQYF. DNA for the CDR3: TGTGCCAGCAGCCACGGAGGGCCTTCGGGAACAGATACGCAGTATTTT.